This TCR beta chain was found in a study of T cell clusters in autoimmune cytopenias. The study, taken as a whole, reports: TRB repertoire shifts in secondary cytopenia and chronic lymphocytic leukemia mostly reflected lymphoma, not autoimmunity. The cluster-lack signature was not seen for secondary cytopenia versus chronic lymphocytic leukemia.

Germline V gene sequence: CDR1 DFQATT, CDR2 SNEGSKA (reference sequence). The CDR3 runs 12 residues. Of note for this clonotype: What it recognizes is unknown.

Multiplex touch-down PCR amplified TRB using TRB-A and TRB-B pools in one tube. Reanalyzing the multiplex PCR reads, TCRdb keeps one entry per CDR3 protein, without DNA. There are 1,500 to 2,000 distinct CDR3 sequences in the sample, with about 50% held by the top ten. Tens of thousands of genome equivalents of blood DNA were amplified for TRB. The sample consisted of peripheral blood. The receptor was isolated from a human donor with an autoimmune cytopenia or autoimmune hepatitis (not recorded which). This chain uses TRBV20-1 with TRBJ2-7; TCRdb lists TRBD2, though no DNA is available to test this call. The CDR3 reads CSAQRGDYEQYF.